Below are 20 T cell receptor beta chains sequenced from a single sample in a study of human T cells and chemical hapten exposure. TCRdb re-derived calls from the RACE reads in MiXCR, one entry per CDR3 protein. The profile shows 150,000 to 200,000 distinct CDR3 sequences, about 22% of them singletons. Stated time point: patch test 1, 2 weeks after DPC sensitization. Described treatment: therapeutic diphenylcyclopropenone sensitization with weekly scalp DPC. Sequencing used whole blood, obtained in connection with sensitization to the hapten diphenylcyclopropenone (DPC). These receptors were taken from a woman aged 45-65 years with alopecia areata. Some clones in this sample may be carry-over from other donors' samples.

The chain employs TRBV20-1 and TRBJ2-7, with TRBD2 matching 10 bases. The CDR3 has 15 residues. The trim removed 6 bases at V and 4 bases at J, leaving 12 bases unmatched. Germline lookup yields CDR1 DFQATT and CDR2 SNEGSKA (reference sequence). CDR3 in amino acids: CSARPLSGRIYEQYF. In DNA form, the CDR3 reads TGCAGTGCCCGACCTCTTAGCGGGAGGATTTACGAGCAGTACTTC.

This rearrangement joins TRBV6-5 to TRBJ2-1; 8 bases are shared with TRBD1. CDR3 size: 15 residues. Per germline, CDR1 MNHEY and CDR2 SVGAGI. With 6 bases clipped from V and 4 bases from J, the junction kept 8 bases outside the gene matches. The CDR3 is CASSLTGVVYNEQFF. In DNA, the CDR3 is TGTGCCAGCAGCCTGACAGGGGTCGTATACAATGAGCAGTTCTTC.

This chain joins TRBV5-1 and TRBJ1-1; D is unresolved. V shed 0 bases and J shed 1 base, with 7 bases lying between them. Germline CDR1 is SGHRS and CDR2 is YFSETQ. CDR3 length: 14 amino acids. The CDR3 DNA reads TGCGCCAGCAGCTTGGACGGGTCGAACACTGAAGCTTTCTTT. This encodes CASSLDGSNTEAFF.

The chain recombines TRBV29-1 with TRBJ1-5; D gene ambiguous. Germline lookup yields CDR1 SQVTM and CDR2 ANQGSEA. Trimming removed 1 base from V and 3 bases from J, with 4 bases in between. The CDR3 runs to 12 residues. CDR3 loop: CSVEGTNQPQHF. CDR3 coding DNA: TGCAGCGTTGAAGGGACCAATCAGCCCCAGCATTTT.

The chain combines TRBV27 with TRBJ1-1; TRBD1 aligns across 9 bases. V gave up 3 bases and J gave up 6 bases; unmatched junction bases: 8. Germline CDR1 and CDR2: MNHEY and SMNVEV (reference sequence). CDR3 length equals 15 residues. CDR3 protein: CASSLTNRGHSEAFF. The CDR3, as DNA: TGTGCCAGCAGTTTGACGAACAGGGGGCACTCTGAAGCTTTCTTT.

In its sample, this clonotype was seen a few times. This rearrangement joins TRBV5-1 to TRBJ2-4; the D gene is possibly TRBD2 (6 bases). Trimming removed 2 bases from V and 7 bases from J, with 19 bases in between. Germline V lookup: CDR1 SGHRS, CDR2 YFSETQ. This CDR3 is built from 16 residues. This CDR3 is CASSLMISGPRNIQYF. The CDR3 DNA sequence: TGCGCCAGCAGCTTAATGATTAGCGGCCCACGTAACATTCAGTACTTC.

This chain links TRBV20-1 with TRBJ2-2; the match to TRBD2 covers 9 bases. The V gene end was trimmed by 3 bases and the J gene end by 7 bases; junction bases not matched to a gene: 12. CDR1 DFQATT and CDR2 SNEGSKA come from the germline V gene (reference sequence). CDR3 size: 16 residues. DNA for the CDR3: TGCAGTGCTAGTCCCCGCGGGAGGGCCTTTCTCGGGGAGCTGTTTTTT. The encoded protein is CSASPRGRAFLGELFF.

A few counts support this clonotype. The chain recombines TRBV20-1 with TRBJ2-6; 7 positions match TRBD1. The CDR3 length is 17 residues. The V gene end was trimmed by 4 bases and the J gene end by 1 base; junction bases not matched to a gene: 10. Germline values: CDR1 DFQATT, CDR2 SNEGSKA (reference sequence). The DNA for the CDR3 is TGCAGTGCTAAGTCGGGACAGCCTGCTTCTGGGGCCAACGTCCTGACTTTC. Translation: CSAKSGQPASGANVLTF.

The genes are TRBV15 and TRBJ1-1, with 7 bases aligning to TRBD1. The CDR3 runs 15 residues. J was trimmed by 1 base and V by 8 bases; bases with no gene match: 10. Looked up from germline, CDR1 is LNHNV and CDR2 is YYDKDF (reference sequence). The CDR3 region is CATGADRIPNTEAFF. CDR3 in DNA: TGTGCCACCGGGGCGGACAGGATCCCGAACACTGAAGCTTTCTTT. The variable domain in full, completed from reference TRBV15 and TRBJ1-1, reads DAMVIQNPRYQVTQFGKPVTLSCSQTLNHNVMYWYQQKSSQAPKLLFHYYDKDFNNEADTPDNFQSRRPNTSFCFLDIRSPGLGDTAMYLCATGADRIPNTEAFFGQGTRLTVV.

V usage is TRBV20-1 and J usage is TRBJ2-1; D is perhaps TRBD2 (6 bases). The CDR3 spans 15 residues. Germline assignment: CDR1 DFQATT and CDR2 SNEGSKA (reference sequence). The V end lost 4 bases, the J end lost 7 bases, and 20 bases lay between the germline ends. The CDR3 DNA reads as TGCAGTGCTACCAAACTAGCCCTTTCCTTAAATGAGCAGTTCTTC. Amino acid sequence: CSATKLALSLNEQFF.

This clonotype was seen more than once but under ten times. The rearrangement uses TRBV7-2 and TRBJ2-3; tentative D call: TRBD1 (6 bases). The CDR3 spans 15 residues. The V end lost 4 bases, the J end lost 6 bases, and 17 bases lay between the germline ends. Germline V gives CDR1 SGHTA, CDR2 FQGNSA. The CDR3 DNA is TGTGCCAGCAGCTCCTGGGGGCAGGGTTCCGATACGCAGTATTTT. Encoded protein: CASSSWGQGSDTQYF. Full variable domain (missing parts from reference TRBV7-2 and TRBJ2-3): GAGVSQSPSNKVTEKGKDVELRCDPISGHTALYWYRQSLGQGLEFLIYFQGNSAPDKSGLPSDRFSAERTGGSVSTLTIQRTQQEDSAVYLCASSSWGQGSDTQYFGPGTRLTVL.

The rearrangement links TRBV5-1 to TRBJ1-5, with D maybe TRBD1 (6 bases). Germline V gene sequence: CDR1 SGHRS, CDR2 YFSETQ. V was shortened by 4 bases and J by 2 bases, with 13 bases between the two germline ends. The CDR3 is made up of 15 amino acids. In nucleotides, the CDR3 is TGCGCCAGCAGCCCCGGGACAATGGGCAATCAGCCCCAGCATTTT. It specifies CASSPGTMGNQPQHF.

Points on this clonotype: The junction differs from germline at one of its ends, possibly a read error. CDR3: CASSLVRSKDTQYF. CDR3 DNA sequence: TGTGCCAGCAGCTTGGTACGGAGCAAAGATACGCAGTATTTT. The rearrangement links TRBV5-4 to TRBJ2-3; D unresolved. Germline CDR1 is SGHNT and CDR2 is YYREEE (reference sequence). CDR3 size: 14 residues.

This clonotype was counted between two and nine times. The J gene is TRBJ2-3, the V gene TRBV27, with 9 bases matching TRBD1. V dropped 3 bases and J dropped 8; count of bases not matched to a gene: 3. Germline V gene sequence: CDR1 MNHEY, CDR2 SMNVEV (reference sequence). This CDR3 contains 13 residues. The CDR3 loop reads CASSFLQGATQYF. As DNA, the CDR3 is TGTGCCAGCAGTTTTCTACAGGGGGCTACGCAGTATTTT.

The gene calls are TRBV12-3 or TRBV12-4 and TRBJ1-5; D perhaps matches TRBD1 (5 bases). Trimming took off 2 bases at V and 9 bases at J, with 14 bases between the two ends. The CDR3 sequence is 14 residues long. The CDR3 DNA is TGTGCCAGCAGTTTAAGTTTGGGGCTCCGGCCCCAGCATTTT. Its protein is CASSLSLGLRPQHF.

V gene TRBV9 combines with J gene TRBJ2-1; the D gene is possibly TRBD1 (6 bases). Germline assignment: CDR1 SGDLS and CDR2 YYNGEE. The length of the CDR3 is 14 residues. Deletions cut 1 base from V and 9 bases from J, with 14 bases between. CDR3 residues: CASSVLPGAGEQFF. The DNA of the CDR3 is TGTGCCAGCAGCGTATTGCCAGGGGCAGGTGAGCAGTTCTTC. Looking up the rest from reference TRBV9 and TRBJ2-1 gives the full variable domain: DSGVTQTPKHLITATGQRVTLRCSPRSGDLSVYWYQQSLDQGLQFLIQYYNGEERAKGNILERFSAQQFPDLHSELNLSSLELGDSALYFCASSVLPGAGEQFFGPGTRLTVL.

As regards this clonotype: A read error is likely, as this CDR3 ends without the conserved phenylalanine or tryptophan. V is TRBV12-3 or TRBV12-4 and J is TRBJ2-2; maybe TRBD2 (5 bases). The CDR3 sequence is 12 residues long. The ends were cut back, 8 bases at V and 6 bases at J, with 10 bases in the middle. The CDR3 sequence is CASRDYPGELFL. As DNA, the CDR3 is TGTGCCAGCCGGGATTACCCCGGGGAGCTGTTTCTT.

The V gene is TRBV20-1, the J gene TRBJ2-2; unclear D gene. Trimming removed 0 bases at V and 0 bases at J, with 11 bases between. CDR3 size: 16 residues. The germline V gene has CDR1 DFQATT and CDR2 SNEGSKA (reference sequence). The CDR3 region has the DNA TGCAGTGCTAGAGATTGGACGGATCCGAACACCGGGGAGCTGTTTTTT. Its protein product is CSARDWTDPNTGELFF.

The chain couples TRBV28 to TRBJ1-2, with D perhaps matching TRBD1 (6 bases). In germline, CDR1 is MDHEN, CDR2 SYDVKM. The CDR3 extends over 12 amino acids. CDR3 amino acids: CLSGVSDYGYTF. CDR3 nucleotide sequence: TGTCTATCAGGGGTAAGTGACTATGGCTACACCTTC.

The CDR3 DNA reads as TGTGCCAGCAGCTTAGTATCCGATCAGGGCACTGAAGCTTTCTTT. Translating gives CASSLVSDQGTEAFF. The rearrangement joins TRBV11-2 to TRBJ1-1; possible D gene TRBD1, 5 bases. In germline, CDR1 is SGHAT, CDR2 FQNNGV. Trimming took off 1 base at V and 4 bases at J, with 13 bases between the two ends. The CDR3 spans 15 residues. The variable domain in full, completed from reference TRBV11-2 and TRBJ1-1, reads EAGVAQSPRYKIIEKRQSVAFWCNPISGHATLYWYQQILGQGPKLLIQFQNNGVVDDSQLPKDRFSAERLKGVDSTLKIQPAKLEDSAVYLCASSLVSDQGTEAFFGQGTRLTVV.